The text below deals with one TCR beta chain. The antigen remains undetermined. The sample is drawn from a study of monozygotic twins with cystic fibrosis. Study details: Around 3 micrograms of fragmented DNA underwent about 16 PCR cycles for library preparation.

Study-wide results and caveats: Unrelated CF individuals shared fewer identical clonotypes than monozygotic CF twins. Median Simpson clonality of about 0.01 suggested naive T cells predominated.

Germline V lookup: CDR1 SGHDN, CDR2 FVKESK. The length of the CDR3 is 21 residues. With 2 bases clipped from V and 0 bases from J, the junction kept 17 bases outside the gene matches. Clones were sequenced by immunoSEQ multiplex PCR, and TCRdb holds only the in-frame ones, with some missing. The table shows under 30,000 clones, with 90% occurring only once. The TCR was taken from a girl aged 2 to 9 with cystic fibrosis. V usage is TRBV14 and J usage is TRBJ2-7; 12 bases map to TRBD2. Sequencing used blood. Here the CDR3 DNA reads TGTGCCAGCAGCCAAAGTAAATATCGACTAGCGGGGGCCAGGGGCTCCTACGAGCAGTACTTC. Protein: CASSQSKYRLAGARGSYEQYF.